This T cell receptor beta chain was sequenced for a study of CD8 T cells in ankylosing spondylitis. The study's findings and limits: Certain motif variants had earlier been reported in reactive arthritis synovial fluid and blood. A TCR beta motif made of 7 to 9 highly homologous variants seemed typical of ankylosing spondylitis blood.

TCRdb itself ran the 5' RACE reads through MiXCR, one entry per CDR3 protein. Seen here are about 500,000 distinct CDR3 sequences, 9.5% to 15% observed once, and the top ten hold about 6.8%. Germline loops: CDR1 KGHSH, CDR2 LQKENI. Trimming shortened V by 5 bases and J by 7 bases, and 9 bases separated the two germline ends. The CDR3 covers 13 residues. In its sample, this clonotype was seen a few times. Its antigen is unidentified. This clonotype was sampled from a male donor with ankylosing spondylitis. The chain couples TRBV18 to TRBJ1-6; D uncertain. Sequencing was done on a sample of blood, either unsorted or a sorted T cell fraction (not recorded which). The CDR3 reads CASSDNGNSPLHF. The CDR3 DNA reads TGTGCCAGCTCAGACAACGGGAATTCACCCCTCCACTTT.